The 11 T cell receptor beta chains listed next were all sequenced from one sample in a study of T cell responses to AZD1222 COVID-19 vaccine. The protocol was immunoSEQ multiplex PCR, while the TCRdb copy is restricted to in-frame clones and leaves out a portion. The sample lists about 150,000 clones; less than 95% were seen once. Sequencing used peripheral blood, obtained 28 days after the second AZD1222 dose. All receptors derive from an adult who received the AZD1222 COVID-19 vaccine.

The CDR3 DNA reads TGTGCCAGCAGCCAAGCGGACAGGGAAAATCAGCCCCAGCATTTT. Translation gives CASSQADRENQPQHF. V gene TRBV3-1 (or the pseudogene TRBV3-2) combines with J gene TRBJ1-5; 8 bases align to TRBD1. CDR1 LGHDT and CDR2 YNNKEL come from the germline V gene (reference sequence). V gave up 1 base and J gave up 4 bases; unmatched junction bases: 3. The CDR3 runs 15 residues.

The J gene is TRBJ1-6, the V gene TRBV5-4, with 7 bases fitting TRBD1. Looked up from germline, CDR1 is SGHNT and CDR2 is YYREEE (reference sequence). The junction had 5 bases not matched to a gene; V was cut back by 0 bases and J by 11 bases. The CDR3 contains 14 residues. The CDR3 reads CASSLEQGLTPLHF. The CDR3 DNA reads as TGTGCCAGCAGCTTGGAACAGGGGTTAACACCCCTCCACTTT.

This chain uses TRBV7-9 with TRBJ1-6; tentative D call: TRBD1 (6 bases). The CDR3 consists of 15 residues. Deletions cut 0 bases from V and 7 bases from J, with 10 bases between. Germline CDR1 is SEHNR and CDR2 is FQNEAQ (reference sequence). The CDR3 coding sequence is TGTGCCAGCAGCTTAGCGGGGGGCGGAAATTCACCCCTCCACTTT. Its protein product is CASSLAGGGNSPLHF.

V and J are TRBV5-5 and TRBJ2-3; TRBD1 might be the D (6 bases). With 1 base removed from V and 2 bases from J, the gap between germline ends came to 11 bases. The CDR3 totals 15 residues. Per germline, CDR1 SGHKS and CDR2 YYEKEE (reference sequence). CDR3 DNA: TGTGCCAGCAGCTTGACAGGGTTTAACACAGATACGCAGTATTTT. Its translation: CASSLTGFNTDTQYF.

CDR3 DNA sequence: TGTGCCAGCAGCTTAGAGGGTGGCACTAATGAAAAACTGTTTTTT. This translates into CASSLEGGTNEKLFF. V is TRBV7-9 and J is TRBJ1-4; no clear D gene. The CDR3 totals 15 residues. The V and J ends lost 1 base and 2 bases respectively, with 8 bases between them. The germline gives CDR1 SEHNR, CDR2 FQNEAQ (reference sequence).

This clone has only one observation. The chain carries TRBV7-9 and TRBJ2-2; 7 nucleotides match TRBD2. With V trimmed by 1 base and J by 6 bases, 8 bases remained unmatched. Germline CDR1 and CDR2: SEHNR and FQNEAQ (reference sequence). The CDR3 spans 16 residues. DNA for the CDR3: TGTGCCAGCAGCTTAGTCGGGACTACCCGGCCCGGGGAGCTGTTTTTT. This sequence encodes CASSLVGTTRPGELFF.

The chain links TRBV4-1 to TRBJ2-4; weak D call: TRBD2 (5 bases). The ends were cut back, 0 bases at V and 3 bases at J, with 15 bases in the middle. This CDR3 comprises 17 residues. CDR1 and CDR2 (germline): MGHRA, YSYEKL. The CDR3 DNA sequence: TGCGCCAGCAGCCAAGATAGGCGAGGGTTCGACAAAAACATTCAGTACTTC. Its translation: CASSQDRRGFDKNIQYF.

The rearrangement joins TRBV6-1 to TRBJ2-3; the D call may be TRBD1 or TRBD2 (5 bases each). Germline V lookup: CDR1 MNHNS, CDR2 SASEGT. Trimming cost V 3 bases and J 0 bases, with 10 bases left between them. This CDR3 comprises 15 residues. The CDR3 DNA follows: TGTGCCAGCAGTGACCTTGGGACGAGCACAGATACGCAGTATTTT. It is translated as CASSDLGTSTDTQYF.

Here the CDR3 DNA reads TGTGCCTGGAGTGCCAGGTCAAATAGCAATCAGCCCCAGCATTTT. Encoded protein: CAWSARSNSNQPQHF. This chain joins TRBV30 and TRBJ1-5; D not resolved. The CDR3 consists of 15 residues. The V gene lost 1 base and the J gene lost 0 bases, with 10 bases spanning the gap. Germline values: CDR1 GTSNPN, CDR2 SVGIG (reference sequence).

This clone occurred once. The genes are TRBV5-1 and TRBJ1-5; D ambiguous. Germline loops: CDR1 SGHRS, CDR2 YFSETQ. The CDR3 spans 15 residues. The V end was cut by 0 bases, the J end by 2 bases, with 9 bases between. CDR3 sequence: CASSLEGDRNQPQHF. In DNA, the CDR3 is TGCGCCAGCAGCTTGGAGGGAGATCGCAATCAGCCCCAGCATTTT.

The genes are TRBV18 and TRBJ1-2; 9 bases map to TRBD1. Trimming removed 3 bases from V and 4 bases from J; junction bases left unmatched: 12. Germline V gives CDR1 KGHSH, CDR2 LQKENI. The CDR3 extends over 17 amino acids. The CDR3 bases are TGTGCCAGCTCACCCTCCGGGACAGGGACGTCGGTCTATGGCTACACCTTC. Translating it yields CASSPSGTGTSVYGYTF.